Listed here are 7 T cell receptor beta chains from one sample, sequenced in a study of T cell clones after liver transplantation. The table came from immunoSEQ multiplex PCR; TCRdb's copy has only in-frame clones and leaves some out. Of about 68,000 clones in the sample, 85% to 95% were seen once. Here the sequenced sample was CD4+ T cells from blood, taken around 27 months after liver transplant. The receptors were sampled from a human patient who received a liver transplant. Part of the T cells may come from the graft donor.

The rearrangement links TRBV28 to TRBJ1-2; D call uncertain. Germline V gives CDR1 MDHEN, CDR2 SYDVKM. The germline V and J ends were trimmed by 6 bases and 2 bases, with 13 bases remaining between them. The length of the CDR3 is 14 residues. The CDR3 coding sequence is TGTGCCAGCAGGTCGTTGGGGAACAACTATGGCTACACCTTC. Its protein product is CASRSLGNNYGYTF.

The V and J genes are TRBV5-1 and TRBJ2-2, with TRBD2 as a possible D gene (6 bases). Trimming shortened V by 4 bases and J by 5 bases, and 18 bases separated the two germline ends. The CDR3 is 16 amino acids. The germline V gene has CDR1 SGHRS and CDR2 YFSETQ. Here the CDR3 DNA reads TGCGCCAGCAGCCAAGCGCCCGGGAGAAAGACCGGGGAGCTGTTTTTT. It specifies CASSQAPGRKTGELFF.

The chain combines TRBV7-8 with TRBJ2-1; a possible D gene is TRBD2 (5 bases). Germline assignment: CDR1 SGHVS and CDR2 FQNEAQ. This CDR3 is 16 amino acids long. The V end was cut by 5 bases, the J end by 5 bases, with 19 bases between. CDR3 sequence: CASSRVPSSPHNEQFF. The CDR3 coding sequence is TGTGCCAGCAGCCGGGTGCCTAGCTCACCCCACAATGAGCAGTTCTTC.

The J gene is TRBJ2-1, the V gene TRBV11-3; D remains ambiguous. With 0 bases removed from V and 3 bases from J, the gap between germline ends came to 3 bases. The CDR3 loop spans 13 amino acids. The germline gives CDR1 SGHNT, CDR2 YENEEA. DNA of the CDR3: TGTGCCAGCAGCTTAGAACGCTACAATGAGCAGTTCTTC. Translating it yields CASSLERYNEQFF.

V usage is TRBV9 and J usage is TRBJ2-2, with 8 bases matching TRBD2. There are 16 residues in the CDR3. V dropped 0 bases and J dropped 7; count of bases not matched to a gene: 8. Germline V gene data show CDR1 as SGDLS and CDR2 as YYNGEE. The CDR3 coding sequence is TGTGCCAGCAGCGTAGCTACCGGGAGGGCCGTCGGGGAGCTGTTTTTT. This sequence encodes CASSVATGRAVGELFF.

This rearrangement joins TRBV28 to TRBJ1-5; 9 positions agree with TRBD1. The germline V gene has CDR1 MDHEN and CDR2 SYDVKM. CDR3 length: 16 amino acids. Trimming cost V 2 bases and J 0 bases; bases outside gene matches: 2. This CDR3 is CASSLGDRDSNQPQHF. CDR3 in DNA: TGTGCCAGCAGTTTAGGGGACAGGGATAGCAATCAGCCCCAGCATTTT.

The table lists this clone with a count of one. The CDR3 sequence is CASALRDAGTSGPYEQYF. The CDR3, as DNA: TGCGCCAGCGCACTCCGGGACGCCGGGACTAGCGGACCCTACGAGCAGTACTTC. J is TRBJ2-7 and V is TRBV4-3; TRBD2 aligns across 11 bases. This CDR3 spans 18 amino acids. V dropped 8 bases and J dropped 2; count of bases not matched to a gene: 17. The germline CDR1 and CDR2 sequences are LGHNA and YSLEER.